The source of this T cell receptor (beta chain) is a study of Graves' ophthalmopathy and Graves' hyperthyroidism. Trimming shortened V by 0 bases and J by 3 bases, and 14 bases separated the two germline ends. CDR1 is DFQATT, CDR2 SNEGSKA, per germline (reference sequence). The CDR3 runs 15 residues. Amplification targeted the TCR beta CDR3 regions, with RNA transcripts as the source material. Scientists carried out first-round RT-PCR using HTBI primers and then a second-round multiplex PCR. TCRdb recomputed calls from the multiplex PCR reads with MiXCR, one row per CDR3 protein. This repertoire shows about 340,000 distinct CDR3 sequences, roughly a sixth found once; its top ten account for approximately 13%. This clonotype was detected ten times or more.

This chain uses TRBV20-1 with TRBJ2-5; maybe TRBD1 (6 bases). The receptor's source is an adult man with Graves' ophthalmopathy. The material sequenced was peripheral blood. CDR3 amino acids: CSARDGRDNKETQYF. The CDR3, as DNA: TGCAGTGCTAGAGATGGCCGGGACAACAAAGAGACCCAGTACTTC.